This T cell receptor (beta chain) was identified in a study of shared clonotypes between healthy human individuals (dated by TCRdb to 2019 to 2021). Context from the whole study: The cohort comprised two women and three men aged 18 to 49 years. To increase sequencing depth and limit assay-specific biases, TCR repertoire library preparation and sequencing were carried out by different laboratories using diverse techniques. The study deeply sequenced blood TCR repertoires of about 5 healthy adults to estimate repertoire size and the extent of clonotype sharing between individuals. Leukapheresis yielded between about 0.9 and 8.9 billion PBMCs per donor. For each donor, CD4 naive and CD4 memory were each given three plates, CD8 naive was given two plates, and CD8 memory was given one plate.

Using the deep immunoSEQ assay, multiplex PCR amplified TCR CDR3 regions from genomic DNA. Genomic DNA extracted from each cell subset was distributed evenly over all wells of several immunoSEQ 96-well plates, and each plate served as one replicate. Each replicate PCR for sorted subsets received about 180 ng genomic DNA, equal to roughly 30,000 T cell genomes. The purified libraries were quantified using a Qubit 3.0 fluorometer, sized with a Bioanalyzer 2100, and then quantified again using the KAPA Library Quantification kit. Each immunoSEQ 96-well plate was sequenced on its own single-read 150-cycle Illumina NextSeq 550 flow cell. On the authors' methods: Because the immunoSEQ output held only junctional sequences and lacked quality scores, the filtering could not match the filtering applied to full-length reads. To assign V/J genes and CDR3, sequences were annotated using PyIR, a Python wrapper for IgBLAST v1.9, with IMGT germline references. Reads with weak V/J assignments (E-value above 1e-6), missing CDR3, stop codons, out-of-frame junctions, or ambiguous translated residues were removed. V3J clonotypes were defined by identical inferred V gene, J gene, and CDR3 amino acid sequence. Percentage overlap between repertoires was computed as shared unique clonotypes divided by the size of the smaller repertoire. Repertoire richness was assessed with RTK rarefaction, the Chao1 estimator, and Recon v2.1 estimates of unobserved clonotypes. Generation probabilities for all TCRbeta clonotypes obtained by the gDNA method from a handful of donors were computed using OLGA. As stored in TCRdb, this immuneACCESS dataset retains in-frame rearrangements with V and J assigned. A fraction of the clones does not appear; measured against another copy, unresolved V genes explain less than half of the discrepancy, and the remainder lacks a known reason. That table gives V, J and clone size, and the DNA gave D and trimming. The sample includes over 2 million clones, with less than 95% observed a single time. The ten largest clones add up to 0.37% of the sample.

What the research found in general, with its limitations: When several donors were compared, the shared fraction of clonotypes was around 4.6% for naive CD4, approximately 3.3% for naive CD8, about 2.4% for memory CD4, and less than 0.5% for memory CD8. Compared with non-shared clonotypes, clonotypes shared by all four sorted-subset donors had higher generation probabilities. Sampling was restricted to blood, and TCR repertoires in tissue are likely to differ from TCR repertoires in blood. Naive subsets generally had larger estimated clonotype richness than memory subsets. Pairwise subsampling indicated that sequencing depth was expected to affect the degree of clonotype sharing among donors. Because the study included a small number of donors, the genetic and exposure-history diversity represented was limited. Incomplete sequencing was indicated by rarefaction of sorted-subset datasets, despite the large sequencing depth.

The donors were healthy, HIV-negative adults who had no recently reported acute infections or vaccinations. Every donor was a Caucasian adult living in Nashville, Tennessee, USA. CD4+ T cells were enriched through magnetic negative selection, after which naive cells were positively selected on CD45RA and the remaining negative fraction served as the memory subset. Blood was obtained by leukapheresis, after which PBMCs were separated by Ficoll-Histopaque density gradient centrifugation and cryopreserved in liquid nitrogen vapor phase. Analytical flow cytometry was used to check the purity and quantity of every magnetically sorted T cell population. Genomic DNA was isolated from each sorted fraction and quantified by UV absorbance on a Nanodrop 2000c. Comment on this clone: Its antigen remains unidentified. Per-base quality was not reported, and no clone a single base away is much larger than it.

The receptor's source is a young man in good health. Some clones in this sample may be carry-over from other donors' samples. Sequenced material: naive CD4+ T cells from PBMCs. Interpreted using the paper, the cell subset or site label stands for: CD45RA+ positively selected.

The bases are TGCGCCAGCAGCCAAGATCTGAGGGGGCCATGGACTGAAGCTTTCTTT. Its amino acids are CASSQDLRGPWTEAFF. The chain was built from TRBV4-1 and TRBJ1-1; 7 bases in the junction line up with TRBD1. Inclusive of the bounding cysteine and phenylalanine, the CDR3 is 16 residues long. Just the 48-base CDR3 DNA is kept, in frame starting at base 1. V is pruned by 0 bases and J by 5 bases, leaving 9 bases of the junction without a gene match. CDR1 and CDR2 are drawn from the germline V gene: MGHRA, YSYEKL.